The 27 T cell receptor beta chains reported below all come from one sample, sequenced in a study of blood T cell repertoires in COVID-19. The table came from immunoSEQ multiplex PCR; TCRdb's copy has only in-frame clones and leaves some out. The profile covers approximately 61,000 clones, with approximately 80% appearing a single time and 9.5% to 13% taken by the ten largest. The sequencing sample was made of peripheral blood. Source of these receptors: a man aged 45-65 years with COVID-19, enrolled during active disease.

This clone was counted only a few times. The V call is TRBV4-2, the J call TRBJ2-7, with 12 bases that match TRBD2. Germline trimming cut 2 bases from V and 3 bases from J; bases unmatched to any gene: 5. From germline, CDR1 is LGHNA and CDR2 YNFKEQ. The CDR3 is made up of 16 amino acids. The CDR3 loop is CASSQTSGRPLYEQYF. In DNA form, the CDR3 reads TGTGCCAGCAGCCAAACTAGCGGGAGGCCACTCTACGAGCAGTACTTC.

CDR3 region: CASSVGTGGVGGYTF. The CDR3 DNA is TGTGCCAGCAGCGTCGGGACAGGGGGGGTCGGTGGCTACACCTTC. The gene calls are TRBV9 and TRBJ1-2; 11 bases fit TRBD1. J lost 7 bases, V lost 2 bases, and 7 bases had no gene match. Germline V lookup: CDR1 SGDLS, CDR2 YYNGEE. The CDR3 extends over 15 amino acids.

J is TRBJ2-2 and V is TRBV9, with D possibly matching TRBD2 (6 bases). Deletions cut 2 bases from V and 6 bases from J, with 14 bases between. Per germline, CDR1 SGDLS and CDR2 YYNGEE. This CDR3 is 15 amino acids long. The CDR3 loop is CASSVLGSSAGELFF. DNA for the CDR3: TGTGCCAGCAGCGTCCTCGGGAGTAGCGCCGGGGAGCTGTTTTTT.

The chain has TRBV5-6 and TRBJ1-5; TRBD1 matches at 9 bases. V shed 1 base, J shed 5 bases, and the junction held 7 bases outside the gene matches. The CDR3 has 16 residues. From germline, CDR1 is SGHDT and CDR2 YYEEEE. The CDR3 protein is CASSLQGTGYYQPQHF. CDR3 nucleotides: TGTGCCAGCAGCTTGCAAGGGACAGGGTATTATCAGCCCCAGCATTTT. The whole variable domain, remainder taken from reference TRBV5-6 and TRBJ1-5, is DAGVTQSPTHLIKTRGQQVTLRCSPKSGHDTVSWYQQALGQGPQFIFQYYEEEERQRGNFPDRFSGHQFPNYSSELNVNALLLGDSALYLCASSLQGTGYYQPQHFGDGTRLSIL.

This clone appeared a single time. The DNA for the CDR3 is TGTGCCAGCAGTTACGGTGAGGGGGGGTTTGAGCAGTTCTTC. Protein sequence: CASSYGEGGFEQFF. This sequence joins TRBV6-5 and TRBJ2-1; D may be TRBD2 (7 bases). The CDR3 length is 14 residues. The V end was cut by 2 bases, the J end by 9 bases, with 14 bases between. Per germline, CDR1 MNHEY and CDR2 SVGAGI.

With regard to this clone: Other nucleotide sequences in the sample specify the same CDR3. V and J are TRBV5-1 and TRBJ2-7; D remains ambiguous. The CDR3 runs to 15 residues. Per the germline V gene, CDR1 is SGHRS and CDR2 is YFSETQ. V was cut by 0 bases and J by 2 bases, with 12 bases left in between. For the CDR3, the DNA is TGCGCCAGCAGCTTGGGCGGAGCTTCAACCTACGAGCAGTACTTC. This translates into CASSLGGASTYEQYF.

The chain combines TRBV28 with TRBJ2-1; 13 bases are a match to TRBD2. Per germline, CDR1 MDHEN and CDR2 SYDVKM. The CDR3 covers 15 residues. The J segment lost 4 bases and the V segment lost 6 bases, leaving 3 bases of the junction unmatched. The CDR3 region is CASRGTSGKYNEQFF. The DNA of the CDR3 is TGTGCCAGCAGAGGGACTAGCGGGAAGTACAATGAGCAGTTCTTC.

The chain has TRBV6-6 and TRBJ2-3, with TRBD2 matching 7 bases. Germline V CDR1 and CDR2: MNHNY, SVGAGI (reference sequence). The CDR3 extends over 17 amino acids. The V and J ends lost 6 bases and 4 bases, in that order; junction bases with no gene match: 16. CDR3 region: CASSRTRGFQSADTQYF. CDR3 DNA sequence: TGTGCCAGCAGCCGAACGCGGGGGTTCCAGAGCGCAGATACGCAGTATTTT.

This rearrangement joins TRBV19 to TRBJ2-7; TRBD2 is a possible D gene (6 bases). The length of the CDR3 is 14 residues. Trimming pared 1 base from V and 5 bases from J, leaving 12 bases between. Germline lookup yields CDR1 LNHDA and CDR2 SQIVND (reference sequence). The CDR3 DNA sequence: TGTGCCAGTAGTATAGGGGGACTGCCGCACGAGCAGTACTTC. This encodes CASSIGGLPHEQYF. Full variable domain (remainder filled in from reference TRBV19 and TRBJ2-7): DGGITQSPKYLFRKEGQNVTLSCEQNLNHDAMYWYRQDPGQGLRLIYYSQIVNDFQKGDIAEGYSVSREKKESFPLTVTSAQKNPTAFYLCASSIGGLPHEQYFGPGTRLTVT.

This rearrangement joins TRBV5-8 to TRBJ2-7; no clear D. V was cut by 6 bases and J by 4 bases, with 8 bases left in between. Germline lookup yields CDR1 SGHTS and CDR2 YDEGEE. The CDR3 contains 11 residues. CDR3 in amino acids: CASTSGYEQYF. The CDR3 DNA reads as TGTGCCAGCACCTCGGGTTACGAGCAGTACTTC.

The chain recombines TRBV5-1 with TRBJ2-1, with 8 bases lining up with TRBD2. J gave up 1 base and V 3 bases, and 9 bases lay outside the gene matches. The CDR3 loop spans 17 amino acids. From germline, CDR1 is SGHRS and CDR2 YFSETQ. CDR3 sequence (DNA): TGCGCCAGCAGCTCGGGACCGGGAGGGACTTCCTACAATGAGCAGTTCTTC. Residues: CASSSGPGGTSYNEQFF.

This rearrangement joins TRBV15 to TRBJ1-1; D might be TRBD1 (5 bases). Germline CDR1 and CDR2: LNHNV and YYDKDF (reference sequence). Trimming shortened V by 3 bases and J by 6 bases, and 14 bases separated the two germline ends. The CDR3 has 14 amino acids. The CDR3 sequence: CATSRVPRGAEAFF. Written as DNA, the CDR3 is TGTGCCACCAGCAGGGTCCCTAGGGGCGCTGAAGCTTTCTTT.

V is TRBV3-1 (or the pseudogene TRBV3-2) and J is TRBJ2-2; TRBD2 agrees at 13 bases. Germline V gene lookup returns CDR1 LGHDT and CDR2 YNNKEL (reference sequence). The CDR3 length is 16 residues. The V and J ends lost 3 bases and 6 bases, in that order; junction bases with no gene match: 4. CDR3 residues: CASSHRTSGSSGELFF. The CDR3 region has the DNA TGTGCCAGCAGCCACAGGACTAGCGGGAGTTCCGGGGAGCTGTTTTTT.

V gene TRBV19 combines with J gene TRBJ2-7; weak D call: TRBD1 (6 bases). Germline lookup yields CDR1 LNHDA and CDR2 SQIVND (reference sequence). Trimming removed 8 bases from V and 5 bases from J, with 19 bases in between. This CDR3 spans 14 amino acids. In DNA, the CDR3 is TGTGCCAGTCGGGAACAGGGCGCTTTGAACGAGCAGTACTTC. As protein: CASREQGALNEQYF.

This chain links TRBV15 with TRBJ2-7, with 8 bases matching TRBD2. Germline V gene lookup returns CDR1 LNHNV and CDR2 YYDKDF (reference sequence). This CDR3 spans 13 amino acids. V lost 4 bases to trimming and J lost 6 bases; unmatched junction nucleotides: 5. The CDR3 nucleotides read TGTGCCACCAGCAAGAGCGGGAGTCGCGAGCAGTACTTC. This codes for CATSKSGSREQYF.

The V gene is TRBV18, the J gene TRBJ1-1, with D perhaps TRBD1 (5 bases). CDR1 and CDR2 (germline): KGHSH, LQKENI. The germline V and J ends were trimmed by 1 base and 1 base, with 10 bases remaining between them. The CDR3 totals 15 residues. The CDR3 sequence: CASSPQGMWNTEAFF. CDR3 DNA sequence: TGTGCCAGCTCACCACAGGGGATGTGGAACACTGAAGCTTTCTTT.

Written as DNA, the CDR3 is TGTGCCAGCAGTTACTCGGGCGGGAGGGGGTACAATGAGCAGTTCTTC. It translates to CASSYSGGRGYNEQFF. This rearrangement joins TRBV6-5 to TRBJ2-1; 9 bases are shared with TRBD2. V trimming: 0 bases; J trimming: 4 bases; junction bases outside the gene matches: 4. The length of the CDR3 is 16 residues. CDR1 is MNHEY, CDR2 SVGAGI, per germline.

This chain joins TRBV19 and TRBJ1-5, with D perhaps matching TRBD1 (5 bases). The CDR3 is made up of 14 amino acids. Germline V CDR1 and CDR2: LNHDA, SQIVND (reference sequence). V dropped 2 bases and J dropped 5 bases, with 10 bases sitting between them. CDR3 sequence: CASSIRGWDQPQHF. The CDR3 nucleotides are TGTGCCAGTAGTATAAGGGGCTGGGATCAGCCCCAGCATTTT. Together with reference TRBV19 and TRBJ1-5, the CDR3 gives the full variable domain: DGGITQSPKYLFRKEGQNVTLSCEQNLNHDAMYWYRQDPGQGLRLIYYSQIVNDFQKGDIAEGYSVSREKKESFPLTVTSAQKNPTAFYLCASSIRGWDQPQHFGDGTRLSIL.

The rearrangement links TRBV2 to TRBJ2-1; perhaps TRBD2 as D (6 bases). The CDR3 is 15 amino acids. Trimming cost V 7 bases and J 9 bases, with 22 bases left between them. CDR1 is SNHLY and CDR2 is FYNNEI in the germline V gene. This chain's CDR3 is CASTLRREYYGEQFF. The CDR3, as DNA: TGTGCCAGCACCCTAAGACGGGAGTATTACGGTGAGCAGTTCTTC.

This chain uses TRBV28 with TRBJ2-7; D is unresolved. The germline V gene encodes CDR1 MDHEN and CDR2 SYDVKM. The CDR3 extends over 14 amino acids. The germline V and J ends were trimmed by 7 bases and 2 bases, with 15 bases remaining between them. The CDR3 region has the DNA TGTGCCAGCACCCCGTCGGTGGTTCCCTACGAGCAGTACTTC. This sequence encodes CASTPSVVPYEQYF. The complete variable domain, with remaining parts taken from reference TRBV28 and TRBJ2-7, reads DVKVTQSSRYLVKRTGEKVFLECVQDMDHENMFWYRQDPGLGLRLIYFSYDVKMKEKGDIPEGYSVSREKKERFSLILESASTNQTSMYLCASTPSVVPYEQYFGPGTRLTVT.

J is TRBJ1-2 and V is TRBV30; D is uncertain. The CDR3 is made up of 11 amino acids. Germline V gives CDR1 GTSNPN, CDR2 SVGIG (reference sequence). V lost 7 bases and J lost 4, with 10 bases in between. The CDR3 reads CASDGSYGYTF. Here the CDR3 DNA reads TGTGCCTCCGACGGGAGCTATGGCTACACCTTC.

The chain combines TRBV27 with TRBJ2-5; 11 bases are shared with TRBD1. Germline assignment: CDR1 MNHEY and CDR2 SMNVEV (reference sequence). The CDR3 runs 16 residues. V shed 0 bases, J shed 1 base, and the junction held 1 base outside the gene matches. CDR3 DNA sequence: TGTGCCAGCAGTTTATCCGGGACAGGGGGCCAAGAGACCCAGTACTTC. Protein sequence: CASSLSGTGGQETQYF.

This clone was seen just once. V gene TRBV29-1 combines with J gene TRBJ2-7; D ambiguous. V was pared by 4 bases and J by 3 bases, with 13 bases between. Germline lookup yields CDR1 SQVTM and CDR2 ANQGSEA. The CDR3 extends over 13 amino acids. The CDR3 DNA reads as TGCAGCGTTGCCCCTCAAGGAGTCTACGAGCAGTACTTC. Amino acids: CSVAPQGVYEQYF.

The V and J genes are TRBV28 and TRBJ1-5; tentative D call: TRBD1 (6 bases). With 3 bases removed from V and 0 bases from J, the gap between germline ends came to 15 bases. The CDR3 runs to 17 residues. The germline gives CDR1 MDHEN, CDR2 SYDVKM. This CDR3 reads CASSFLGGAYSNQPQHF. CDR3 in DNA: TGTGCCAGCAGTTTCCTCGGGGGGGCTTATAGCAATCAGCCCCAGCATTTT.

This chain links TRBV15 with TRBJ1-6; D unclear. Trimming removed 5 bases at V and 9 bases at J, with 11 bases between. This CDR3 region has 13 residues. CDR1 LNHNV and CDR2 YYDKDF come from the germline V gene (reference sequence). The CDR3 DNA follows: TGTGCCACCAGCCCCGAGCTTGGTTCACCCCTCCACTTT. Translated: CATSPELGSPLHF.

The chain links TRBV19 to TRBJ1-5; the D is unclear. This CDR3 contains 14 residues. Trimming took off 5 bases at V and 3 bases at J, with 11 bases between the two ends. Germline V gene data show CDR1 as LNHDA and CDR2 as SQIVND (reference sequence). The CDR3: CASSSGGTNQPQHF. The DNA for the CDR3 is TGTGCCAGTAGTTCCGGAGGAACCAATCAGCCCCAGCATTTT. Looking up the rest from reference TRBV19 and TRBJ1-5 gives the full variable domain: DGGITQSPKYLFRKEGQNVTLSCEQNLNHDAMYWYRQDPGQGLRLIYYSQIVNDFQKGDIAEGYSVSREKKESFPLTVTSAQKNPTAFYLCASSSGGTNQPQHFGDGTRLSIL.

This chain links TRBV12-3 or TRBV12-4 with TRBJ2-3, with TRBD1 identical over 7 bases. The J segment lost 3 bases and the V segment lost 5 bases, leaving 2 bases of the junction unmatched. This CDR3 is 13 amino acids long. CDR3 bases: TGTGCCAGCAGTGACAGGGTTACAGATACGCAGTATTTT. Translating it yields CASSDRVTDTQYF.